Each of the 18 T cell receptor beta chains below was sequenced from the same sample in a study of T cells in Graves' hyperthyroidism and ophthalmopathy. Authors of the study amplified TCR beta CDR3 regions from RNA transcripts. HTBI primers were used for first-round RT-PCR of the TCR CDR3. Using its own MiXCR run on the multiplex PCR reads, TCRdb lists one record per CDR3 protein. Here the sample spans around 370,000 distinct CDR3 sequences, less than 20% being singletons. Sequenced input: blood. The receptors were gathered from a man in his late teens or twenties with Graves' ophthalmopathy.

This clonotype was observed many times. This chain joins TRBV20-1 and TRBJ2-3, with 8 bases fitting TRBD1. Per germline, CDR1 DFQATT and CDR2 SNEGSKA (reference sequence). The CDR3 contains 13 residues. For the CDR3, the DNA is TGCAAGGCCGGACAGGGCACCGCAGATACGCAGTATTTT. Amino acid sequence: CKAGQGTADTQYF.

This clonotype was recorded at least ten times. The chain has TRBV12-3 or TRBV12-4 and TRBJ1-2; no reliable D call. The CDR3 extends over 12 amino acids. Deletions cut 6 bases from V and 7 bases from J, with 12 bases between. CDR3 sequence: CASSPFSSGYTF. CDR3 bases: TGTGCCAGCAGCCCCTTTTCTTCTGGCTACACCTTC.

This clonotype has only a few counts. J is TRBJ1-2 and V is TRBV5-4; 8 bases align to TRBD1. After removal of 4 bases from V and 6 bases from J, the junction contained 11 bases not matched to a gene. The CDR3 consists of 15 residues. Germline V gene data show CDR1 as SGHNT and CDR2 as YYREEE (reference sequence). In DNA, the CDR3 is TGTGCCAGCAGCAGTTCAGGGGGCCAGGCCCATGGCTACACCTTC. Its translation is CASSSSGGQAHGYTF.

V and J are TRBV29-1 and TRBJ1-1; D is ambiguous. This CDR3 region has 13 residues. Germline CDR1 is SQVTM and CDR2 is ANQGSEA. V was shortened by 3 bases and J by 0 bases, with 8 bases between the two germline ends. CDR3 sequence (DNA): TGCAGCGTTGATCAACAGATGAACACTGAAGCTTTCTTT. Amino acids: CSVDQQMNTEAFF.

CDR3 nucleotides: TGTGCCAGCAGCTTCGGGACAGGGGACGGTGAGCAGTTCTTC. Translating it yields CASSFGTGDGEQFF. This sequence joins TRBV5-6 and TRBJ2-1, with 10 bases identical to TRBD1. The length of the CDR3 is 14 residues. Trimming at V came to 2 bases and at J to 9 bases, leaving 5 bases not matched to a gene. The V gene's germline CDR1 is SGHDT and CDR2 YYEEEE.

This clonotype was counted once. The chain couples TRBV4-1 to TRBJ2-7, with D perhaps given as TRBD1 or TRBD2 (6 bases each). The CDR3 length is 13 residues. V was shortened by 0 bases and J by 6 bases, with 9 bases between the two germline ends. The germline V gene encodes CDR1 MGHRA and CDR2 YSYEKL. In DNA, the CDR3 is TGCGCCAGCAGCCAAGATAGGGGGGCCGAGCAGTACTTC. Translating gives CASSQDRGAEQYF.

This clonotype was seen many times. V gene TRBV15 combines with J gene TRBJ2-3; 9 bases map to TRBD2. J lost 6 bases, V lost 8 bases, and 9 bases had no gene match. This CDR3 contains 14 residues. Per germline, CDR1 LNHNV and CDR2 YYDKDF (reference sequence). In nucleotides, the CDR3 is TGTGCCACCGGGATGCGGGGGGGAGCGGATACGCAGTATTTT. Translating gives CATGMRGGADTQYF.

This clonotype was observed a handful of times. V usage is TRBV12-3 or TRBV12-4 and J usage is TRBJ2-5; D possibly matches TRBD1 or TRBD2 (6 bases each). This CDR3 region has 14 residues. Trimming removed 6 bases from V and 3 bases from J, with 14 bases in between. The CDR3 DNA is TGTGCCAGCAGCCCCGGGGGCAGGGAAGAGACCCAGTACTTC. Translation gives CASSPGGREETQYF.

This clonotype was seen at least ten times. The V gene is TRBV6-1, the J gene TRBJ1-1; perhaps TRBD1 as D (6 bases). Germline CDR1 MNHNS, CDR2 SASEGT. Deletions cut 1 base from V and 6 bases from J, with 15 bases between. The CDR3 is 15 residues long. The CDR3, as DNA: TGTGCCAGCAGTGAAGTCTGGGGGCGCGTCGCTGAAGCTTTCTTT. Its protein is CASSEVWGRVAEAFF.

The chain uses TRBV15 and TRBJ1-6; the D gene is possibly TRBD1 (5 bases). This CDR3 region has 15 residues. The germline V and J ends were trimmed by 1 base and 6 bases, with 10 bases remaining between them. The germline CDR1 and CDR2 sequences are LNHNV and YYDKDF (reference sequence). CDR3: CATSRGDSFNSPLHF. The CDR3 coding sequence is TGTGCCACCAGCAGAGGAGACAGCTTTAATTCACCCCTCCACTTT.

This clonotype was seen many times. The chain links TRBV12-3 or TRBV12-4 to TRBJ1-3; D is undetermined. This CDR3 spans 15 amino acids. V was trimmed by 3 bases and J by 4 bases, leaving 13 bases between them. This CDR3 is CASSFLGLAGNTIYF. Here the CDR3 DNA reads TGTGCCAGCAGTTTCCTCGGACTGGCGGGAAACACCATATATTTT.

This clonotype showed up many times. The chain recombines TRBV5-1 with TRBJ2-5; TRBD1 matches at 7 bases. The CDR3 spans 13 residues. V lost 5 bases and J lost 3; bases outside the gene matches: 4. CDR1 SGHRS and CDR2 YFSETQ come from the germline V gene. The CDR3 loop reads CASRVGGEETQYF. The CDR3 DNA reads TGCGCCAGCAGGGTAGGGGGCGAAGAGACCCAGTACTTC.

This clonotype was counted ten times or more. This chain connects TRBV12-3 or TRBV12-4 to TRBJ1-5; tentative D call: TRBD1 (6 bases). This CDR3 region has 14 residues. V was pared by 6 bases and J by 3 bases, with 12 bases between. The CDR3 region has the DNA TGTGCCAGCAGCCCCGGGGGGGCCAATCAGCCCCAGCATTTT. Its protein is CASSPGGANQPQHF.

This clonotype was found once. This rearrangement joins TRBV18 to TRBJ1-3; the D is unclear. The length of the CDR3 is 15 residues. With 2 bases removed from V and 0 bases from J, the gap between germline ends came to 8 bases. Germline-derived CDR1 and CDR2 are KGHSH and LQKENI. In DNA form, the CDR3 reads TGTGCCAGCTCACCATGCGGCCGCTCTGGAAACACCATATATTTT. Translation: CASSPCGRSGNTIYF.

This clonotype has a count of ten or more. This chain joins TRBV4-2 and TRBJ2-5; 15 bases are a match to TRBD2. Germline assignment: CDR1 LGHNA and CDR2 YNFKEQ. This CDR3 has 16 amino acids. V lost 0 bases and J lost 5; bases outside the gene matches: 1. CDR3 in DNA: TGTGCCAGCAGCCAAGATGGGACTAGCGGGGGGGAGACCCAGTACTTC. This codes for CASSQDGTSGGETQYF.

This clonotype occurred a few times. The rearrangement links TRBV3-1 to TRBJ1-2; no firm D call. This CDR3 is built from 13 residues. Per the germline V gene, CDR1 is LGHDT and CDR2 is YNNKEL (reference sequence). Trimming pared 6 bases from V and 4 bases from J, leaving 12 bases between. The CDR3 DNA follows: TGTGCCAGCAGTCAACCGTACTTCTATGGCTACACCTTC. It yields the protein CASSQPYFYGYTF.

This clonotype was seen repeatedly, ten times or more. The V call is TRBV19, the J call TRBJ2-1; D remains unclear. The CDR3 has 17 amino acids. Germline V CDR1 and CDR2: LNHDA, SQIVND (reference sequence). V dropped 0 bases and J dropped 1 base, with 13 bases sitting between them. CDR3: CASSIDLAASSYNEQFF. For the CDR3, the DNA is TGTGCCAGTAGTATAGATCTGGCGGCTTCATCCTACAATGAGCAGTTCTTC.

The table lists this clonotype with many counts. J is TRBJ2-3 and V is TRBV5-1; no reliable D call. This CDR3 comprises 16 residues. Germline CDR1 and CDR2: SGHRS and YFSETQ. V was shortened by 0 bases and J by 0 bases, with 11 bases between the two germline ends. The CDR3 loop reads CASSLGVYGSTDTQYF. Written as DNA, the CDR3 is TGCGCCAGCAGCTTGGGAGTCTATGGAAGCACAGATACGCAGTATTTT.